These 26 T cell receptor beta chains share one sample of origin, sequenced in a study of cytotoxic CD8 clonotypes in ibrutinib-treated CLL. Repertoires were generated with immunoSEQ multiplex PCR, while TCRdb's copy carries only in-frame clones and drops some. The sample holds roughly 47,000 clones, about half seen once. The source material was PBMCs, sampled after 12 months of ibrutinib treatment. These receptors were taken from a human donor with chronic lymphocytic leukemia.

At least ten counts were recorded for this clone. This chain uses TRBV14 with TRBJ2-2; no clear D gene. This CDR3 spans 12 amino acids. Germline V gene lookup returns CDR1 SGHDN and CDR2 FVKESK. V lost 2 bases to trimming and J lost 8 bases, with 6 bases between them. CDR3 sequence (DNA): TGTGCCAGCAGCCAATTCGTGGGGGAGCTGTTTTTT. This sequence encodes CASSQFVGELFF.

The rearrangement uses TRBV29-1 and TRBJ2-1, with TRBD2 matching 7 bases. The junction had 11 bases not matched to a gene; V was cut back by 3 bases and J by 15 bases. This CDR3 contains 12 residues. Germline V lookup: CDR1 SQVTM, CDR2 ANQGSEA. CDR3 in amino acids: CSVDPQREALFF. The CDR3 DNA sequence: TGCAGCGTTGATCCACAACGGGAGGCTCTGTTCTTC.

The chain combines TRBV11-3 with TRBJ2-1; D is perhaps TRBD1 (6 bases). This CDR3 has 15 residues. Germline V gene data show CDR1 as SGHNT and CDR2 as YENEEA. Deletions cut 1 base from V and 5 bases from J, with 12 bases between. The CDR3 DNA is TGTGCCAGCAGCTTAGTACAGGGTCCCCACAATGAGCAGTTCTTC. It is translated as CASSLVQGPHNEQFF.

This clone was observed a few times. The chain carries TRBV10-3 and TRBJ1-2; 7 bases line up with TRBD1. Germline V CDR1 and CDR2: ENHRY, SYGVKD. The CDR3 loop spans 12 amino acids. V shed 6 bases and J 6 bases; nucleotides not matched to a gene: 4. The CDR3 here is CAISGTGDGYTF. The CDR3 DNA reads as TGTGCCATCAGCGGAACAGGGGATGGCTACACCTTC.

The J gene is TRBJ2-5, the V gene TRBV5-6; TRBD1 might be the D (6 bases). V dropped 4 bases and J dropped 2 bases, with 18 bases sitting between them. CDR1 and CDR2 (germline): SGHDT, YYEEEE. This CDR3 comprises 16 residues. The CDR3 DNA follows: TGTGCCAGCAGCCGACCACAGGGTATCGGGCAAGAGACCCAGTACTTC. Protein sequence: CASSRPQGIGQETQYF.

This clone has a count of ten or more. This chain connects TRBV9 to TRBJ2-7, with 13 bases aligning to TRBD2. CDR1 and CDR2 (germline): SGDLS, YYNGEE. V lost 3 bases and J lost 4; bases outside the gene matches: 4. This CDR3 has 15 residues. The CDR3 coding sequence is TGTGCCAGCAGCGCCGGACTAGCGGGAGTGTACGAGCAGTACTTC. Residues: CASSAGLAGVYEQYF.

The rearrangement links TRBV27 to TRBJ2-3, with 7 nucleotides matching TRBD2. The J segment lost 6 bases and the V segment lost 3 bases, leaving 12 bases of the junction unmatched. Germline lookup yields CDR1 MNHEY and CDR2 SMNVEV (reference sequence). The CDR3 is 16 residues long. The chain's CDR3 is CASSFRASGLKDTQYF. CDR3 coding DNA: TGTGCCAGCAGTTTCCGGGCTAGCGGTTTAAAGGATACGCAGTATTTT.

The chain links TRBV5-6 to TRBJ1-6; 10 bases match TRBD1. Per germline, CDR1 SGHDT and CDR2 YYEEEE. CDR3 size: 17 residues. After removal of 0 bases from V and 12 bases from J, the junction contained 12 bases not matched to a gene. As DNA, the CDR3 is TGTGCCAGCAGCTTGGGGAGTAGGACAGGGGGTAGGGGACCCCTCCACTTT. Protein product: CASSLGSRTGGRGPLHF.

The DNA of the CDR3 is TGTGCCAGCAGTGGCGGGGCGGGACTCGGGACCCAGTACTTC. This sequence encodes CASSGGAGLGTQYF. This sequence joins TRBV9 and TRBJ2-5, with D possibly TRBD2 on 6 matching bases. CDR1 is SGDLS and CDR2 is YYNGEE in the germline V gene. V dropped 5 bases and J dropped 7 bases, with 18 bases sitting between them. The length of the CDR3 is 14 residues.

The chain carries TRBV4-2 and TRBJ1-6, with 7 bases fitting TRBD1. Germline loops: CDR1 LGHNA, CDR2 YNFKEQ. The CDR3 extends over 16 amino acids. V was clipped by 2 bases and J by 5 bases; unmatched bases: 6. The CDR3, as DNA: TGTGCCAGCAGCCAACCCAGGGGGGGGAATAATTCACCCCTCCACTTT. Translation: CASSQPRGGNNSPLHF.

The chain carries TRBV7-6 and TRBJ2-2, with a weak D call TRBD2 (6 bases). The CDR3 covers 16 residues. Deletions cut 1 base from V and 1 base from J, with 10 bases between. Germline-derived CDR1 and CDR2 are SGHVS and FNYEAQ. CDR3 sequence reads: CASSLEGGRNTGELFF. DNA of the CDR3: TGTGCCAGCAGCTTAGAAGGAGGGCGGAACACCGGGGAGCTGTTTTTT.

A few counts support this clone. CDR3: CASRHEYYNSPLHF. The CDR3 region has the DNA TGTGCCAGCAGGCACGAATACTATAATTCACCCCTCCACTTT. The rearrangement joins TRBV27 to TRBJ1-6; D remains ambiguous. The CDR3 runs 14 residues. Germline CDR1 is MNHEY and CDR2 is SMNVEV (reference sequence). V was pared by 6 bases and J by 3 bases, with 9 bases between.

V is TRBV19 and J is TRBJ1-6; possibly TRBD1 for D (5 bases). In germline, CDR1 is LNHDA, CDR2 SQIVND (reference sequence). The CDR3 length is 14 residues. The germline V and J ends were trimmed by 7 bases and 7 bases, with 14 bases remaining between them. CDR3 amino acids: CASTSQGGNSPLHF. The CDR3 DNA follows: TGTGCCAGTACAAGTCAGGGTGGCAATTCACCCCTCCACTTT.

The chain is built from TRBV9 and TRBJ2-7, with no clear D. Trimming removed 2 bases from V and 3 bases from J, with 15 bases in between. The CDR3 spans 15 residues. Germline V gene sequence: CDR1 SGDLS, CDR2 YYNGEE. The CDR3 DNA reads TGTGCCAGCAGCGTTGGGTGGCAGTCATTCTACGAGCAGTACTTC. Its translation: CASSVGWQSFYEQYF.

This chain connects TRBV2 to TRBJ1-1, with a possible D match to TRBD1 (6 bases). This CDR3 has 14 residues. Germline-derived CDR1 and CDR2 are SNHLY and FYNNEI. Trimming left V 6 bases short and J 4 bases short, with 15 bases between. The CDR3 nucleotides are TGTGCCAGCAGGCAAAATGGGGGGGCCACTGAAGCTTTCTTT. Protein product: CASRQNGGATEAFF.

A few counts support this clone. The chain combines TRBV19 with TRBJ1-2; D is undetermined. CDR3 length: 14 amino acids. Germline assignment: CDR1 LNHDA and CDR2 SQIVND (reference sequence). The V gene lost 3 bases and the J gene lost 2 bases, with 10 bases spanning the gap. The DNA of the CDR3 is TGTGCCAGTAGTATCGCCTCGGGAAACTATGGCTACACCTTC. Protein: CASSIASGNYGYTF.

The V call is TRBV28, the J call TRBJ1-5, with 8 bases fitting TRBD1. The CDR3 length is 15 residues. V lost 3 bases and J lost 5; bases outside the gene matches: 6. Per germline, CDR1 MDHEN and CDR2 SYDVKM. The CDR3, as DNA: TGTGCCAGCAGTTTTTCAGGACAGGGTTATCAGCCCCAGCATTTT. This codes for CASSFSGQGYQPQHF.

The J gene is TRBJ1-4, the V gene TRBV27; no firm D call. Trimming pared 1 base from V and 12 bases from J, leaving 15 bases between. The CDR3 is made up of 14 amino acids. Per germline, CDR1 MNHEY and CDR2 SMNVEV (reference sequence). CDR3 in amino acids: CASSLFSYPPQLFF. CDR3 coding DNA: TGTGCCAGCAGTTTATTTTCTTACCCTCCGCAACTGTTTTTT.

This sequence joins TRBV7-2 and TRBJ2-2, with D hard to call. V was trimmed by 5 bases and J by 5 bases, leaving 12 bases between them. Germline values: CDR1 SGHTA, CDR2 FQGNSA. The CDR3 length is 14 residues. The CDR3 DNA follows: TGTGCCAGCAGCCCCTGGGCCAAAACCGGGGAGCTGTTTTTT. It codes for CASSPWAKTGELFF. The full variable domain, its missing parts supplied by reference TRBV7-2 and TRBJ2-2, is GAGVSQSPSNKVTEKGKDVELRCDPISGHTALYWYRQSLGQGLEFLIYFQGNSAPDKSGLPSDRFSAERTGGSVSTLTIQRTQQEDSAVYLCASSPWAKTGELFFGEGSRLTVL.

The chain has TRBV28 and TRBJ2-2; the match to TRBD1 covers 9 bases. Germline CDR1 MDHEN, CDR2 SYDVKM. With V trimmed by 1 base and J by 3 bases, 3 bases remained unmatched. The CDR3 has 16 residues. CDR3 amino acids: CASSLYGQGHTGELFF. For the CDR3, the DNA is TGTGCCAGCAGTTTATATGGACAGGGGCACACCGGGGAGCTGTTTTTT.

A few counts support this clone. V usage is TRBV27 and J usage is TRBJ1-3; a possible D gene is TRBD1 (5 bases). Trimming took 11 bases from V and 5 from J, leaving 19 bases between them. This CDR3 region has 14 residues. Germline V CDR1 and CDR2: MNHEY, SMNVEV (reference sequence). The CDR3 is CASWPSGTRNTIYF. The CDR3 DNA reads as TGTGCCTCCTGGCCATCCGGGACTAGAAACACCATATATTTT.

This clone was seen only a few times. This rearrangement joins TRBV7-2 to TRBJ1-6; D may be TRBD1 (5 bases). The germline V gene encodes CDR1 SGHTA and CDR2 FQGNSA. Trimming left V 0 bases short and J 7 bases short, with 10 bases between. The CDR3 loop spans 15 amino acids. The CDR3 sequence is CASSLAGAWNSPLHF. The CDR3 DNA sequence: TGTGCCAGCAGCTTAGCAGGGGCCTGGAATTCACCCCTCCACTTT. The entire variable domain, with the rest obtained from reference TRBV7-2 and TRBJ1-6, is as follows: GAGVSQSPSNKVTEKGKDVELRCDPISGHTALYWYRQSLGQGLEFLIYFQGNSAPDKSGLPSDRFSAERTGGSVSTLTIQRTQQEDSAVYLCASSLAGAWNSPLHFGNGTRLTVT.

This clone rates as medium-sized. This chain joins TRBV7-2 and TRBJ2-5, with D perhaps matching TRBD2 (5 bases). This CDR3 has 14 amino acids. The germline V gene has CDR1 SGHTA and CDR2 FQGNSA. Trimming removed 6 bases at V and 5 bases at J, with 16 bases between. CDR3 sequence (DNA): TGTGCCAGCAGGCCGGGCCACTGGAGGGAGACCCAGTACTTC. It codes for CASRPGHWRETQYF. The variable domain in full, completed from reference TRBV7-2 and TRBJ2-5, reads GAGVSQSPSNKVTEKGKDVELRCDPISGHTALYWYRQSLGQGLEFLIYFQGNSAPDKSGLPSDRFSAERTGGSVSTLTIQRTQQEDSAVYLCASRPGHWRETQYFGPGTRLLVL.

This clone was detected only a few times. One end of the junction varies from germline; a read error may be responsible. The chain recombines TRBV13 with TRBJ2-3, with a possible D match to TRBD1 (5 bases). This CDR3 is 15 amino acids long. Per the germline V gene, CDR1 is PRHDT and CDR2 is FYEKMQ (reference sequence). The CDR3 protein is CASSVGHLSTDTQYF. CDR3 in DNA: TGTGCCAGCAGCGTAGGACACCTTAGCACAGATACGCAGTATTTT.

This sequence joins TRBV28 and TRBJ2-3, with D perhaps TRBD1 (7 bases). CDR1 is MDHEN and CDR2 is SYDVKM in the germline V gene. Trimming removed 7 bases from V and 0 bases from J, with 23 bases in between. The CDR3 contains 18 residues. CDR3 in amino acids: CASTPFRGTSGSTDTQYF. Written as DNA, the CDR3 is TGTGCCAGCACCCCTTTCAGGGGGACCAGCGGGAGCACAGATACGCAGTATTTT.

The J gene is TRBJ2-1, the V gene TRBV7-9; TRBD2 matches 12 bases. V lost 6 bases and J lost 4; bases outside the gene matches: 4. Germline CDR1 is SEHNR and CDR2 is FQNEAQ (reference sequence). This CDR3 has 15 residues. CDR3 coding DNA: TGTGCCAGCAGTTCTCTAGCGGGAGGGTACAATGAGCAGTTCTTC. Encoded protein: CASSSLAGGYNEQFF.